The 3 T cell receptor beta chains below come from one sample, sequenced in a study of cytomegalovirus exposure and HLA in healthy donors. Primers included in the PCR were 60 Vbeta and 13 Jbeta primers. Sequencing was performed with immunoSEQ multiplex PCR; in TCRdb, only in-frame clones are kept and a portion is missing. In total, the table holds 100,000 to 150,000 clones. The specimen was PBMCs. These receptors were collected from a man aged 25-40 years in good health and CMV-seronegative.

The chain combines TRBV13 with TRBJ2-7; 10 bases match TRBD1. The CDR3 extends over 14 amino acids. The junction had 3 bases not matched to a gene; V was cut back by 4 bases and J by 3 bases. Germline V lookup: CDR1 PRHDT, CDR2 FYEKMQ (reference sequence). This CDR3 is CASSSRTGGYEQYF. The CDR3 DNA is TGTGCCAGCAGCTCTCGGACAGGGGGCTACGAGCAGTACTTC.

The rearrangement joins TRBV5-6 to TRBJ1-1, with TRBD1 as a possible D gene (5 bases). Trimming removed 4 bases at V and 3 bases at J, with 16 bases between. In germline, CDR1 is SGHDT, CDR2 YYEEEE. This CDR3 is 15 amino acids long. CDR3 sequence: CASSEGLEPYTEAFF. CDR3 nucleotide sequence: TGTGCCAGCAGCGAGGGACTGGAACCTTACACTGAAGCTTTCTTT. Together with reference TRBV5-6 and TRBJ1-1, the CDR3 gives the full variable domain: DAGVTQSPTHLIKTRGQQVTLRCSPKSGHDTVSWYQQALGQGPQFIFQYYEEEERQRGNFPDRFSGHQFPNYSSELNVNALLLGDSALYLCASSEGLEPYTEAFFGQGTRLTVV.

The rearrangement joins TRBV6-5 to TRBJ1-1; D may be TRBD1 (5 bases). Germline V gene lookup returns CDR1 MNHEY and CDR2 SVGAGI. The CDR3 has 14 amino acids. Trimming removed 2 bases at V and 0 bases at J, with 7 bases between. CDR3 bases: TGTGCCAGCAGTTACGGGGCCTTGAACACTGAAGCTTTCTTT. It is translated as CASSYGALNTEAFF.